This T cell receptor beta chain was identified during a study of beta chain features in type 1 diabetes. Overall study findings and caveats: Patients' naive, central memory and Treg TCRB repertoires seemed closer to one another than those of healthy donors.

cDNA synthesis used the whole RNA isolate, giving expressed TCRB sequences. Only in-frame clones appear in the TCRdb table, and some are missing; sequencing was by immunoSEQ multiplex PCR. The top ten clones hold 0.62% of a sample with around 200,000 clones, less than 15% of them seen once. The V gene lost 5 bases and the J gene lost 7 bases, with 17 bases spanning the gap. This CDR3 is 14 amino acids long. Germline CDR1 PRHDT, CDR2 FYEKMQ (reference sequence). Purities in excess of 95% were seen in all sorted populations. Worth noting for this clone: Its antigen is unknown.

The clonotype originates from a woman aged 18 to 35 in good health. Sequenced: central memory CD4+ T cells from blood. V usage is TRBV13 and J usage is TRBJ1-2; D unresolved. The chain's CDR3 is CASSPYKSLFGYTF. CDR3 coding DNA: TGTGCCAGCAGCCCCTATAAGTCATTGTTTGGCTACACCTTC.